One sample yielded the 30 T cell receptor beta chains listed below, sequenced in a study of T cells of healthy individuals. A single record per CDR3 protein comes from TCRdb applying MiXCR to the 5' RACE reads. The sample has over 95,000 distinct CDR3 sequences; under 20% are singletons. The source of these receptors is a human donor in good health.

The chain recombines TRBV6-5 with TRBJ1-4; D not certain. The germline gives CDR1 MNHEY, CDR2 SVGAGI. The CDR3 loop spans 13 amino acids. Between the trimmed V and J ends, which lost 5 bases and 5 bases, there was a span of 9 bases. The CDR3 here is CASSRTQNEKLFF. The CDR3 DNA reads TGTGCCAGCAGTCGTACCCAGAATGAAAAACTGTTTTTT.

About this clonotype itself: It may be a read error: a sequence one base away is much more abundant. This CDR3 is missing its conserved last phenylalanine or tryptophan, likely due to a read error. This sequence joins TRBV5-6 and TRBJ2-6; D gene uncertain. With 3 bases removed from V and 3 bases from J, the gap between germline ends came to 16 bases. CDR3 length: 17 residues. Germline V gives CDR1 SGHDT, CDR2 YYEEEE. CDR3 bases: TGTGCCAGCAGCTCCATACTATTAAGGTTTGGGGCCAACGTCCTGACTTAC. Protein product: CASSSILLRFGANVLTY.

This clonotype was seen a handful of times. The chain combines TRBV28 with TRBJ2-2; D tentatively reads TRBD1 or TRBD2 (5 bases each). Germline assignment: CDR1 MDHEN and CDR2 SYDVKM. CDR3 size: 15 residues. The V end lost 2 bases, the J end lost 5 bases, and 12 bases lay between the germline ends. The chain's CDR3 is CASSLPGRRTGELFF. CDR3 nucleotides: TGTGCCAGCAGTTTACCGGGGCGTCGGACCGGGGAGCTGTTTTTT.

The chain combines TRBV19 with TRBJ2-1, with TRBD2 identical over 8 bases. CDR1 is LNHDA, CDR2 SQIVND, per germline (reference sequence). V trimming: 7 bases; J trimming: 15 bases; junction bases outside the gene matches: 14. The CDR3 length is 13 residues. The CDR3 DNA is TGTGCCAGTAAAGCGATGGGACTAGATCGGCTGTTCTTC. Translating gives CASKAMGLDRLFF.

The rearrangement joins TRBV10-2 to TRBJ2-5, with a possible D match to TRBD2 (5 bases). This CDR3 comprises 15 residues. From germline, CDR1 is WSHSY and CDR2 SAAADI. Trimming pared 2 bases from V and 4 bases from J, leaving 14 bases between. This CDR3 is CASSEPSRGLETQYF. The CDR3 nucleotides are TGCGCCAGCAGTGAGCCCTCGAGAGGGCTAGAGACCCAGTACTTC.

Points on this clonotype: A much bigger clone sits one base away, suggesting this may be a read error. J is TRBJ2-1 and V is TRBV7-8; D remains ambiguous. The germline V gene encodes CDR1 SGHVS and CDR2 FQNEAQ. The CDR3 totals 13 residues. CDR3 sequence: CVSSPPRADEQFF. CDR3 coding DNA: TGTGTCAGCAGCCCGCCTAGAGCCGATGAGCAGTTCTTC. The variable domain in full, with the rest retrieved from reference TRBV7-8 and TRBJ2-1, is GAGVSQSPRYKVAKRGQDVALRCDPISGHVSLFWYQQALGQGPEFLTYFQNEAQLDKSGLPSDRFFAERPEGSVSTLKIQRTQQEDSAVYLCVSSPPRADEQFFGPGTRLTVL.

The chain couples TRBV6-6 to TRBJ2-7; D may be TRBD1 (6 bases). V was clipped by 0 bases and J by 7 bases, with 16 bases between them. This CDR3 region has 15 residues. CDR1 and CDR2 from the germline V gene are MNHNY and SVGAGI (reference sequence). CDR3 sequence (DNA): TGTGCCAGCAGTTACTCATGGGGGCTCGGCGGGGAGCAGTACTTC. This codes for CASSYSWGLGGEQYF.

This clonotype was picked up many times. J is TRBJ2-7 and V is TRBV27; D is possibly TRBD1 (7 bases). The ends were cut back, 5 bases at V and 2 bases at J, with 16 bases in the middle. Germline V lookup: CDR1 MNHEY, CDR2 SMNVEV (reference sequence). The CDR3 runs 15 residues. The CDR3 bases are TGTGCCAGCAGTATCTTCCAGGGGGGAACCTACGAGCAGTACTTC. Translation gives CASSIFQGGTYEQYF.

In its sample, this clonotype was seen many times. The gene calls are TRBV27 and TRBJ2-5; no clear D. The CDR3 contains 16 residues. The germline V gene has CDR1 MNHEY and CDR2 SMNVEV (reference sequence). With 1 base removed from V and 0 bases from J, the gap between germline ends came to 12 bases. DNA for the CDR3: TGTGCCAGCAGTTTATACTTGGGCCGAAACCAAGAGACCCAGTACTTC. It specifies CASSLYLGRNQETQYF.

The rearrangement joins TRBV28 to TRBJ2-1, with a possible D match to TRBD2 (6 bases). The germline gives CDR1 MDHEN, CDR2 SYDVKM. The CDR3 extends over 14 amino acids. Trimming cost V 7 bases and J 4 bases, with 14 bases left between them. CDR3 sequence reads: CASTRTGDYNEQFF. CDR3 nucleotides: TGTGCCAGCACCCGAACGGGAGATTACAATGAGCAGTTCTTC. Supplemented by reference TRBV28 and TRBJ2-1, the full variable domain reads DVKVTQSSRYLVKRTGEKVFLECVQDMDHENMFWYRQDPGLGLRLIYFSYDVKMKEKGDIPEGYSVSREKKERFSLILESASTNQTSMYLCASTRTGDYNEQFFGPGTRLTVL.

The table lists this clonotype with a few counts. The chain combines TRBV20-1 with TRBJ2-3; D possibly uses TRBD1 or TRBD2 (5 bases each). Germline V lookup: CDR1 DFQATT, CDR2 SNEGSKA (reference sequence). V lost 5 bases, J lost 6 bases, and 12 bases lay in between. The CDR3 covers 12 residues. CDR3 DNA sequence: TGCAGTGCTCCCGGGACGGTTGATACGCAGTATTTT. Residues: CSAPGTVDTQYF.

The chain combines TRBV10-3 with TRBJ1-1; 7 nucleotides agree with TRBD1. CDR1 and CDR2 (germline): ENHRY, SYGVKD. CDR3 length equals 14 residues. The V and J ends lost 3 bases and 4 bases, in that order; junction bases with no gene match: 5. Written as DNA, the CDR3 is TGTGCCATCAGTGACCCTAGGACAGGCACTGAAGCTTTCTTT. As protein: CAISDPRTGTEAFF.

This clonotype was counted many times. This rearrangement joins TRBV7-2 to TRBJ1-3, with TRBD1 matching over 8 bases. With 5 bases clipped from V and 2 bases from J, the junction kept 2 bases outside the gene matches. The CDR3 sequence is 14 residues long. Germline-derived CDR1 and CDR2 are SGHTA and FQGNSA. The CDR3 spells CASSPDRAGNTIYF. The CDR3 nucleotides are TGTGCCAGCAGCCCGGACAGGGCTGGAAACACCATATATTTT.

This clonotype has a handful of counts. The V call is TRBV2, the J call TRBJ2-3; the match to TRBD2 covers 13 bases. V dropped 7 bases and J dropped 6; count of bases not matched to a gene: 7. The germline V gene encodes CDR1 SNHLY and CDR2 FYNNEI. This CDR3 spans 15 amino acids. The CDR3 protein is CASTRLAGGLDTQYF. CDR3 coding DNA: TGTGCCAGCACTAGACTAGCGGGAGGACTTGATACGCAGTATTTT.

This clonotype occurred many times. The rearrangement links TRBV20-1 to TRBJ2-5; D remains unclear. This CDR3 has 13 residues. The germline V gene encodes CDR1 DFQATT and CDR2 SNEGSKA (reference sequence). Trimming took off 6 bases at V and 1 base at J, with 12 bases between the two ends. The DNA of the CDR3 is TGCAGTGCAACCTCCCCACCCCAAGAGACCCAGTACTTC. It is translated as CSATSPPQETQYF.

The chain is built from TRBV4-1 and TRBJ1-1; D is perhaps TRBD1 (6 bases). The CDR3 has 15 amino acids. Trimming pared 4 bases from V and 5 bases from J, leaving 17 bases between. Germline CDR1 MGHRA, CDR2 YSYEKL. This CDR3 reads CASSRIWGGRTEAFF. CDR3 coding DNA: TGCGCCAGCAGCCGTATATGGGGGGGCCGGACTGAAGCTTTCTTT.

V and J are TRBV28 and TRBJ2-7; tentatively, D is TRBD2 (6 bases). The CDR3 runs 17 residues. V was pared by 4 bases and J by 5 bases, with 24 bases between. Germline V gene sequence: CDR1 MDHEN, CDR2 SYDVKM. Written as DNA, the CDR3 is TGTGCCAGCAGTTCGCTACTACGGGGCCGGGGAGGTGACGAGCAGTACTTC. As protein: CASSSLLRGRGGDEQYF.

This clonotype was detected only a few times. CDR3 amino acids: CSANPDSLSQPQHF. CDR3 nucleotides: TGCAGTGCTAACCCGGACAGTCTTAGTCAGCCCCAGCATTTT. This rearrangement joins TRBV20-1 to TRBJ1-5; a possible D gene is TRBD1 (6 bases). V lost 4 bases, J lost 6 bases, and 16 bases lay in between. Germline loops: CDR1 DFQATT, CDR2 SNEGSKA (reference sequence). The CDR3 consists of 14 residues.

This clonotype turned up a few times. The rearrangement uses TRBV20-1 and TRBJ2-7; 13 bases are shared with TRBD2. CDR1 and CDR2 from the germline V gene are DFQATT and SNEGSKA (reference sequence). The ends lost 5 bases at V and 3 bases at J; junction bases unmatched: 13. CDR3 length: 17 residues. The CDR3 DNA reads TGCAGTGCTCCAACCGGGACTAGCGGGGTTTTGAACTACGAGCAGTACTTC. Translation gives CSAPTGTSGVLNYEQYF.

The chain employs TRBV7-2 and TRBJ1-5, with a tentative D call TRBD1 (6 bases). CDR1 is SGHTA, CDR2 FQGNSA, per germline. Trimming shortened V by 1 base and J by 0 bases, and 13 bases separated the two germline ends. The CDR3 is 17 amino acids. DNA of the CDR3: TGTGCCAGCAGCTTAGAAGGCAGGGGATATAGCAATCAGCCCCAGCATTTT. Translating gives CASSLEGRGYSNQPQHF.

A note on this clonotype: The junction departs from the called germline gene at one end, perhaps through a read error. The CDR3 coding sequence is TGTGCCAGCAGCCGTCCAGGGAAGAACACTAAAGCTTTCTTT. Protein: CASSRPGKNTKAFF. The chain combines TRBV3-1 with TRBJ1-1, with D perhaps matching TRBD1 (5 bases). The CDR3 is 14 amino acids. CDR1 and CDR2 (germline): LGHDT, YNNKEL (reference sequence).

This clonotype was counted a few times. The J gene is TRBJ2-7, the V gene TRBV5-4; D might be TRBD1 (6 bases). Trimming shortened V by 5 bases and J by 2 bases, and 17 bases separated the two germline ends. The CDR3 loop spans 15 amino acids. Germline V gene sequence: CDR1 SGHNT, CDR2 YYREEE (reference sequence). The CDR3 sequence is CASSQQGRRTYEQYF. As DNA, the CDR3 is TGTGCCAGCAGTCAACAGGGCAGGAGGACCTACGAGCAGTACTTC.

V is TRBV2 and J is TRBJ2-5, with D unresolved. Germline V gene data show CDR1 as SNHLY and CDR2 as FYNNEI. There are 14 residues in the CDR3. Trimming took 4 bases from V and 0 from J, leaving 9 bases between them. The CDR3, as DNA: TGTGCCAGCAGTGTGCCCGGCTACCAAGAGACCCAGTACTTC. It specifies CASSVPGYQETQYF.

In this sample, this clonotype turned up many times. CDR3 DNA sequence: TGTGCCAGCAGTGACAGGGTCACAGATACGCAGTATTTT. Translated, it gives CASSDRVTDTQYF. This chain uses TRBV6-4 with TRBJ2-3; no clear D. The CDR3 totals 13 residues. V dropped 2 bases and J dropped 2 bases, with 5 bases sitting between them. Germline V gives CDR1 MRHNA, CDR2 SNTAGT.

This clonotype was seen repeatedly, ten times or more. V is TRBV28 and J is TRBJ2-1, with D perhaps matching TRBD2 (6 bases). The CDR3 has 15 amino acids. Germline V gives CDR1 MDHEN, CDR2 SYDVKM. The ends were cut back, 9 bases at V and 1 base at J, with 16 bases in the middle. Here the CDR3 reads CASGSGLHSYNEQFF. In nucleotides, the CDR3 is TGTGCCAGTGGGTCGGGACTGCATTCCTACAATGAGCAGTTCTTC. Filled out from reference TRBV28 and TRBJ2-1, the complete variable domain reads DVKVTQSSRYLVKRTGEKVFLECVQDMDHENMFWYRQDPGLGLRLIYFSYDVKMKEKGDIPEGYSVSREKKERFSLILESASTNQTSMYLCASGSGLHSYNEQFFGPGTRLTVL.

This clonotype showed up just a few times. V gene TRBV6-2 or TRBV6-3 combines with J gene TRBJ1-1, with TRBD1 matching over 8 bases. The CDR3 contains 15 residues. Germline V CDR1 and CDR2: MNHEY, SVGEGT. Losses at the gene ends were 0 bases for V and 4 bases for J; bases not matched to a gene: 4. CDR3 sequence (DNA): TGTGCCAGCAGTTACTCGGGGACAGGAGCCACTGAAGCTTTCTTT. Amino acids: CASSYSGTGATEAFF.

This clonotype was picked up many times. The chain carries TRBV19 and TRBJ2-4, with D possibly matching TRBD2 (7 bases). CDR3 size: 13 residues. CDR1 and CDR2 from the germline V gene are LNHDA and SQIVND (reference sequence). V gave up 7 bases and J gave up 8 bases, with 15 bases separating them. The CDR3 sequence is CASKRGGLDIQYF. CDR3 bases: TGTGCCAGTAAAAGGGGGGGCCTGGACATTCAGTACTTC.

This clonotype turned up a few times. V is TRBV12-3 or TRBV12-4 and J is TRBJ2-3, with 8 bases fitting TRBD2. The CDR3 has 14 residues. J lost 4 bases, V lost 3 bases, and 3 bases had no gene match. The DNA for the CDR3 is TGTGCCAGCAGTTTTGCGGGAGGCGCAGATACGCAGTATTTT. It codes for CASSFAGGADTQYF.

This clonotype occurred a few times. CDR3 nucleotide sequence: TGCGCCAGCAGCCATGGGACTAGCGGGAACGGGGAGCTGTTTTTT. Translation gives CASSHGTSGNGELFF. The gene calls are TRBV5-1 and TRBJ2-2; 13 nucleotides agree with TRBD2. Looked up from germline, CDR1 is SGHRS and CDR2 is YFSETQ. CDR3 size: 15 residues. The trim removed 4 bases at V and 7 bases at J, leaving 4 bases unmatched.

The chain links TRBV15 to TRBJ1-4; no clear D. Trimming shortened V by 0 bases and J by 7 bases, and 9 bases separated the two germline ends. Germline V gives CDR1 LNHNV, CDR2 YYDKDF (reference sequence). The CDR3 length is 14 residues. The CDR3 protein is CATSRDNGGEKLFF. As DNA, the CDR3 is TGTGCCACCAGCAGAGATAACGGAGGTGAAAAACTGTTTTTT.